These T cell receptor beta chains were read from a single sample in a study of identical twins. One entry per CDR3 protein, called by TCRdb with MiXCR from the 5' RACE reads. The sample contains 1.5 million to 2 million distinct CDR3 sequences, about 32% of which appear only once. Material for sequencing was cord blood. The receptors here all came from a newborn girl in good health. Both conserved end residues are part of each CDR3. A D gene is named only where the DNA matches it firmly. Rows may omit the clone size; those that give it use once, few, many or a size class.

J gene: TRBJ1-1
D gene: TRBD1
clone size: NA
V gene: TRBV20-1
CDR3 protein: CSAGGQGGLGTEAFF
CDR3 DNA: TGCAGTGCTGGGGGACAGGGGGGCTTGGGGACTGAAGCTTTCTTT

J gene: TRBJ2-1
D gene: NA
clone size: NA
V gene: TRBV7-2
CDR3 protein: CASSLGERYNEQFF
CDR3 DNA: TGTGCCAGCAGCTTAGGAGAGCGGTACAATGAGCAGTTCTTC

J gene: TRBJ2-1
D gene: NA
clone size: many
V gene: TRBV29-1
CDR3 protein: CSSDGARGAYNEQFF
CDR3 DNA: TGCAGCTCCGACGGGGCCAGGGGGGCCTACAATGAGCAGTTCTTC

J gene: TRBJ2-7
D gene: TRBD2
clone size: few
V gene: TRBV3-1
CDR3 protein: CASSQDAMSGGKYEQYF
CDR3 DNA: TGTGCCAGCAGCCAAGATGCCATGAGCGGGGGGAAGTACGAGCAGTACTTC

J gene: TRBJ2-1
D gene: NA
clone size: few
V gene: TRBV5-6
CDR3 protein: CASSLNPGNEQFF
CDR3 DNA: TGTGCCAGCAGCTTGAATCCGGGGAATGAGCAGTTCTTC

J gene: TRBJ1-2
D gene: NA
clone size: few
V gene: TRBV2
CDR3 protein: CASPHAGLGYGYTF
CDR3 DNA: TGTGCCAGCCCCCACGCAGGGCTCGGCTATGGCTACACCTTC

J gene: TRBJ1-1
D gene: NA
clone size: NA
V gene: TRBV19
CDR3 protein: CASSTGETEAFF
CDR3 DNA: TGTGCCAGTAGTACAGGGGAGACTGAAGCTTTCTTT

J gene: TRBJ1-2
D gene: TRBD1
clone size: few
V gene: TRBV7-2
CDR3 protein: CASSTAGTENYGYTF
CDR3 DNA: TGTGCCAGCAGCACAGCCGGGACAGAAAACTATGGCTACACCTTC

J gene: TRBJ2-7
D gene: NA
clone size: NA
V gene: TRBV10-3
CDR3 protein: CAISEGGRLSYEQYF
CDR3 DNA: TGTGCCATCAGTGAAGGGGGAAGATTGTCCTACGAGCAGTACTTC

J gene: TRBJ1-1
D gene: NA
clone size: few
V gene: TRBV27
CDR3 protein: CASSLSAGGWTEAFF
CDR3 DNA: TGTGCCAGCAGTTTATCGGCCGGGGGCTGGACTGAAGCTTTCTTT

J gene: TRBJ2-7
D gene: TRBD2
clone size: few
V gene: TRBV6-5
CDR3 protein: CASRNSGGAFYEQYF
CDR3 DNA: TGTGCCAGCAGAAATAGCGGGGGGGCCTTCTACGAGCAGTACTTC

J gene: TRBJ1-1
D gene: TRBD1
clone size: NA
V gene: TRBV5-1
CDR3 protein: CASSLWTGADTEAFF
CDR3 DNA: TGCGCCAGCAGCTTGTGGACAGGGGCGGACACTGAAGCTTTCTTT

J gene: TRBJ1-2
D gene: NA
clone size: few
V gene: TRBV6-4
CDR3 protein: CASTLHGYYGYTF
CDR3 DNA: TGTGCCAGCACCCTACATGGTTACTATGGCTACACCTTC

J gene: TRBJ2-5
D gene: TRBD1
clone size: few
V gene: TRBV27
CDR3 protein: CASRTGGSETQYF
CDR3 DNA: TGTGCCAGCAGGACAGGGGGTAGCGAGACCCAGTACTTC

J gene: TRBJ1-6
D gene: NA
clone size: NA
V gene: TRBV6-5
CDR3 protein: CASSYLTGDNYNSPLHF
CDR3 DNA: TGTGCCAGCAGTTACCTTACAGGAGATAACTATAATTCACCCCTCCACTTT

J gene: TRBJ2-3
D gene: TRBD2
clone size: few
V gene: TRBV29-1
CDR3 protein: CSVSNLSPLALSTDTQYF
CDR3 DNA: TGCAGCGTTAGCAACCTATCTCCACTAGCGTTGAGCACAGATACGCAGTATTTT

J gene: TRBJ1-2
D gene: TRBD1
clone size: NA
V gene: TRBV12-3/TRBV12-4
CDR3 protein: CASSLGDRRNYGYTF
CDR3 DNA: TGTGCCAGCAGTTTGGGGGACAGGAGAAACTATGGCTACACCTTC

J gene: TRBJ1-1
D gene: NA
clone size: NA
V gene: TRBV20-1
CDR3 protein: CSARGGPDTEAFF
CDR3 DNA: TGCAGTGCTAGAGGCGGGCCGGACACTGAAGCTTTCTTT

J gene: TRBJ2-7
D gene: TRBD1
clone size: NA
V gene: TRBV29-1
CDR3 protein: CSAGQGAREQYF
CDR3 DNA: TGCAGCGCCGGACAGGGGGCTAGGGAGCAGTACTTC

J gene: TRBJ1-2
D gene: NA
clone size: NA
V gene: TRBV20-1
CDR3 protein: CSAQPRQARSYGYTF
CDR3 DNA: TGCAGTGCCCAGCCGCGACAGGCCCGCTCCTATGGCTACACCTTC

J gene: TRBJ2-6
D gene: NA
clone size: NA
V gene: TRBV7-2
CDR3 protein: CASSLLPASSGANVLTF
CDR3 DNA: TGTGCCAGCAGCTTACTTCCGGCGAGCTCTGGGGCCAACGTCCTGACTTTC

J gene: TRBJ1-2
D gene: NA
clone size: few
V gene: TRBV12-3/TRBV12-4
CDR3 protein: CASSFWDINYGYTF
CDR3 DNA: TGTGCCAGCAGTTTTTGGGACATAAACTATGGCTACACCTTC

J gene: TRBJ2-5
D gene: NA
clone size: NA
V gene: TRBV27
CDR3 protein: CASSLIQRANNEQYF
CDR3 DNA: TGTGCCAGCAGTTTAATCCAGCGGGCAAACAATGAGCAGTACTTC

J gene: TRBJ1-6
D gene: TRBD1
clone size: once
V gene: TRBV27
CDR3 protein: CASSQNQPGQLSPLHF
CDR3 DNA: TGTGCCAGCAGCCAAAACCAACCGGGACAGCTCTCACCCCTCCACTTT

J gene: TRBJ1-6
D gene: NA
clone size: few
V gene: TRBV9
CDR3 protein: CASSVAGNHNSPLHF
CDR3 DNA: TGTGCCAGCAGCGTAGCCGGGAACCATAATTCACCCCTCCACTTT

J gene: TRBJ1-4
D gene: NA
clone size: NA
V gene: TRBV28
CDR3 protein: CASSRPGMANEKLFF
CDR3 DNA: TGTGCCAGCAGTCGACCAGGGATGGCTAATGAAAAACTGTTTTTT

J gene: TRBJ2-6
D gene: TRBD2
clone size: many
V gene: TRBV4-1
CDR3 protein: CASSKGLADWANVLTF
CDR3 DNA: TGCGCCAGCAGCAAGGGACTAGCTGATTGGGCCAACGTCCTGACTTTC

J gene: TRBJ2-3
D gene: TRBD1
clone size: NA
V gene: TRBV27
CDR3 protein: CASSLSRQGADTQYF
CDR3 DNA: TGTGCCAGCAGTTTATCGAGACAGGGGGCAGATACGCAGTATTTT

J gene: TRBJ2-7
D gene: NA
clone size: NA
V gene: TRBV5-1
CDR3 protein: CASSLGQGPYNEQYF
CDR3 DNA: TGTGCCAGCAGCTTAGGTCAGGGTCCTTACAATGAGCAGTACTTC

J gene: TRBJ1-3
D gene: NA
clone size: NA
V gene: TRBV14
CDR3 protein: CASRLRGGNTIYF
CDR3 DNA: TGTGCCAGCAGACTTAGAGGGGGAAACACCATATATTTT

J gene: TRBJ2-3
D gene: NA
clone size: few
V gene: TRBV2
CDR3 protein: CASSEARIIVSTDTQYF
CDR3 DNA: TGTGCCAGCAGTGAAGCGAGGATAATAGTTAGCACAGATACGCAGTATTTT

J gene: TRBJ2-3
D gene: TRBD2
clone size: NA
V gene: TRBV11-2
CDR3 protein: CASSLGALAGLRTDTQYF
CDR3 DNA: TGTGCCAGCAGCTTAGGGGCCCTAGCGGGTTTGCGCACAGATACGCAGTATTTT

J gene: TRBJ2-7
D gene: TRBD2
clone size: few
V gene: TRBV5-1
CDR3 protein: CASSFTSGRPGYEQYF
CDR3 DNA: TGCGCCAGCAGCTTTACTAGCGGGAGGCCTGGTTACGAGCAGTACTTC

J gene: TRBJ2-3
D gene: NA
clone size: few
V gene: TRBV6-1
CDR3 protein: CASRHGAAARGDTQYF
CDR3 DNA: TGTGCCAGTAGACATGGTGCAGCGGCCCGCGGGGATACGCAGTATTTT

J gene: TRBJ2-1
D gene: TRBD2
clone size: few
V gene: TRBV7-8
CDR3 protein: CASSPGVAGGDEQFF
CDR3 DNA: TGTGCCAGCAGCCCCGGGGTAGCGGGAGGTGATGAGCAGTTCTTC

J gene: TRBJ2-5
D gene: TRBD1
clone size: NA
V gene: TRBV7-9
CDR3 protein: CASSYNRGRGETQYF
CDR3 DNA: TGTGCCAGCAGTTATAACAGGGGGCGAGGAGAGACCCAGTACTTC

J gene: TRBJ1-4
D gene: TRBD1
clone size: NA
V gene: TRBV2
CDR3 protein: CASRPGQGYEKLFF
CDR3 DNA: TGTGCCAGCAGGCCCGGACAGGGATATGAAAAACTGTTTTTT

J gene: TRBJ2-7
D gene: TRBD1
clone size: many
V gene: TRBV28
CDR3 protein: CASSSGQGRYEQYF
CDR3 DNA: TGTGCCAGCAGTTCGGGACAGGGGCGGTACGAGCAGTACTTC

J gene: TRBJ2-5
D gene: NA
clone size: NA
V gene: TRBV10-2
CDR3 protein: CASSGRQDLIHEQYF
CDR3 DNA: TGCGCCAGCAGTGGCAGACAGGACCTCATCCATGAGCAGTACTTC

J gene: TRBJ1-3
D gene: NA
clone size: NA
V gene: TRBV20-1
CDR3 protein: CSARQSSGNTIYF
CDR3 DNA: TGCAGTGCTAGACAGAGCTCTGGAAACACCATATATTTT

J gene: TRBJ2-3
D gene: NA
clone size: few
V gene: TRBV20-1
CDR3 protein: CSARGPTHTDTQYF
CDR3 DNA: TGCAGTGCTAGAGGGCCCACACACACAGATACGCAGTATTTT

J gene: TRBJ2-4
D gene: NA
clone size: few
V gene: TRBV20-1
CDR3 protein: CSARIQGRAKNIQYF
CDR3 DNA: TGCAGTGCTAGAATACAGGGTAGAGCCAAAAACATTCAGTACTTC